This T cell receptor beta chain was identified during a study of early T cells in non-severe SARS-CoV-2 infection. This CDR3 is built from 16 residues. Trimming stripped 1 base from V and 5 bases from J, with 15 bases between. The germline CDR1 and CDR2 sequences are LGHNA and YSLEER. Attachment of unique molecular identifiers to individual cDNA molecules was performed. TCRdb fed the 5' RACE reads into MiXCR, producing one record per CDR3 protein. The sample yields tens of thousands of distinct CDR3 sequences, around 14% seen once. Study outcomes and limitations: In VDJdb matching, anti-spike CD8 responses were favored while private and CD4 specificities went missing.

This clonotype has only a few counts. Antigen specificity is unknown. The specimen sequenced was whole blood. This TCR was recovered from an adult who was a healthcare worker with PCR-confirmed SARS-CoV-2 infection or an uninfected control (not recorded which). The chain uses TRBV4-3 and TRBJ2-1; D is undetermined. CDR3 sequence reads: CASSQAGWSKDNEQFF. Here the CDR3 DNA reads TGCGCCAGCAGCCAAGCCGGGTGGAGTAAGGACAATGAGCAGTTCTTC.